Each of the 13 T cell receptor beta chains below was sequenced from the same sample in a study of blood T cell repertoires in COVID-19. This table comes from immunoSEQ multiplex PCR, and its TCRdb copy is limited to in-frame clones, with some not included. Of 80,000 or so clones detected, about 88% appear once; the ten largest clones hold approximately 10%. The sequencing input was peripheral blood. These receptor sequences come from a human donor in a cohort sampled during active COVID-19.

This chain connects TRBV27 to TRBJ1-6; D remains unclear. V gave up 0 bases and J gave up 8 bases, with 5 bases separating them. The CDR3 totals 13 residues. The germline gives CDR1 MNHEY, CDR2 SMNVEV (reference sequence). CDR3 sequence reads: CASSLSRDSPLHF. The DNA of the CDR3 is TGTGCCAGCAGTTTATCGAGGGATTCACCCCTCCACTTT.

This rearrangement joins TRBV28 to TRBJ1-1; the D is unclear. V lost 6 bases and J 0 bases, leaving 11 bases between the germline ends. The CDR3 contains 14 residues. Looked up from germline, CDR1 is MDHEN and CDR2 is SYDVKM. This CDR3 reads CASSPRRVNTEAFF. DNA for the CDR3: TGTGCCAGCAGCCCTCGGAGGGTGAACACTGAAGCTTTCTTT.

Only one count was recorded for this clone. V gene TRBV2 combines with J gene TRBJ1-2; 12 nucleotides line up with TRBD1. The CDR3 extends over 16 amino acids. CDR1 is SNHLY, CDR2 FYNNEI, per germline. V was pared by 7 bases and J by 3 bases, with 9 bases of the junction left unmatched. CDR3 in DNA: TGTGCCAGCAAAACCCTGGGACAGGGGGCGGACTATGGCTACACCTTC. Protein sequence: CASKTLGQGADYGYTF.

V usage is TRBV9 and J usage is TRBJ1-2; possible D gene TRBD1, 5 bases. The CDR3 totals 14 residues. Germline values: CDR1 SGDLS, CDR2 YYNGEE. The V gene lost 0 bases and the J gene lost 2 bases, with 8 bases spanning the gap. DNA for the CDR3: TGTGCCAGCAGCGTAGGGGGCCCCAACTATGGCTACACCTTC. Translation gives CASSVGGPNYGYTF.

This clone has only one observation. V usage is TRBV7-6 and J usage is TRBJ2-1; 8 bases are shared with TRBD2. Germline-derived CDR1 and CDR2 are SGHVS and FNYEAQ. J was trimmed by 3 bases and V by 6 bases; bases with no gene match: 7. The CDR3 is 15 amino acids. Here the CDR3 DNA reads TGTGCCAGCAGTTTACTAGCGGAGAACTACAATGAGCAGTTCTTC. It yields the protein CASSLLAENYNEQFF.

This chain connects TRBV9 to TRBJ2-3; TRBD2 matches at 9 bases. V shed 5 bases and J 0 bases; nucleotides not matched to a gene: 4. CDR3 length: 15 amino acids. The germline gives CDR1 SGDLS, CDR2 YYNGEE. CDR3 bases: TGTGCCAGCAGTCTAGCGGGACCTAGCACAGATACGCAGTATTTT. Protein: CASSLAGPSTDTQYF. Full variable domain (rest looked up from reference TRBV9 and TRBJ2-3): DSGVTQTPKHLITATGQRVTLRCSPRSGDLSVYWYQQSLDQGLQFLIQYYNGEERAKGNILERFSAQQFPDLHSELNLSSLELGDSALYFCASSLAGPSTDTQYFGPGTRLTVL.

V is TRBV5-4 and J is TRBJ2-5; TRBD2 matches 10 bases. Germline V CDR1 and CDR2: SGHNT, YYREEE (reference sequence). Trimming took 1 base from V and 5 from J; bases not matched to a gene: 2. This CDR3 has 14 amino acids. As DNA, the CDR3 is TGTGCCAGCAGCTTGCAGCGGGGGGGGGAGACCCAGTACTTC. Its protein product is CASSLQRGGETQYF.

The chain joins TRBV2 to TRBJ1-5, with 10 bases aligning to TRBD1. Trimming cost V 6 bases and J 6 bases; bases outside gene matches: 8. CDR1 is SNHLY and CDR2 is FYNNEI in the germline V gene. The CDR3 sequence is 15 residues long. CDR3 nucleotides: TGTGCCAGCAGAGGGGACAGGGGTGGATCTCAGCCCCAGCATTTT. Its protein product is CASRGDRGGSQPQHF.

In its sample, this clone was seen once. The chain recombines TRBV7-8 with TRBJ2-2; TRBD2 aligns across 16 bases. The CDR3 is made up of 20 amino acids. Unmatched junction bases numbered 8, after V lost 4 bases and J lost 0 bases. The germline gives CDR1 SGHVS, CDR2 FQNEAQ. CDR3 DNA: TGTGCCAGCAGCTCCAACCCGGGACTAGCGGGGGGGACGAACACCGGGGAGCTGTTTTTT. This codes for CASSSNPGLAGGTNTGELFF.

The chain recombines TRBV19 with TRBJ1-2; tentative D call: TRBD1 (5 bases). Germline loops: CDR1 LNHDA, CDR2 SQIVND (reference sequence). V was cut by 5 bases and J by 4 bases, with 17 bases left in between. This CDR3 has 15 amino acids. The CDR3 loop reads CASSFGRIRGYGYTF. The CDR3 nucleotides are TGTGCCAGTAGTTTCGGACGGATAAGGGGCTATGGCTACACCTTC.

The DNA for the CDR3 is TGTGCCAGCTCACCAGCGGACAGGGCGAACACTGAAGCTTTCTTT. Protein sequence: CASSPADRANTEAFF. The chain couples TRBV18 to TRBJ1-1, with 8 positions matching TRBD1. CDR3 length: 15 residues. V shed 2 bases and J 1 base; nucleotides not matched to a gene: 3. Germline CDR1 reads KGHSH; CDR2 reads LQKENI.

This clone occurred once. The rearrangement uses TRBV19 and TRBJ2-7; 11 nucleotides agree with TRBD1. This CDR3 region has 15 residues. The germline gives CDR1 LNHDA, CDR2 SQIVND (reference sequence). V lost 0 bases, J lost 9 bases, and 7 bases stayed unmatched. The CDR3 region has the DNA TGTGCCAGTAGTATAGATACGGGACAGGGGGAACGGCAGTACTTC. Protein: CASSIDTGQGERQYF.

This chain links TRBV15 with TRBJ1-4; TRBD1 is a possible D gene (6 bases). The CDR3 consists of 15 residues. Looked up from germline, CDR1 is LNHNV and CDR2 is YYDKDF (reference sequence). With 4 bases removed from V and 8 bases from J, the gap between germline ends came to 17 bases. The CDR3 is CATSKPTGSREKLFF. As DNA, the CDR3 is TGTGCCACCAGCAAGCCCACAGGGTCACGGGAAAAACTGTTTTTT.